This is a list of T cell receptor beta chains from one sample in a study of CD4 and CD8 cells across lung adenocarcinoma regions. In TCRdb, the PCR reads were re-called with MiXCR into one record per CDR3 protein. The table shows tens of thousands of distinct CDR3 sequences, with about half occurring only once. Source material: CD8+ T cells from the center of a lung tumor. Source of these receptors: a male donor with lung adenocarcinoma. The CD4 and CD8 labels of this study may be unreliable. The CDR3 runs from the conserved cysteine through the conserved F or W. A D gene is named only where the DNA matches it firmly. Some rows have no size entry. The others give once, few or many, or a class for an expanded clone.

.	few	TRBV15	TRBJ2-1	CATSRDLSRGNEQFF	TGTGCCACCAGCAGAGATCTCAGCCGGGGTAATGAGCAGTTCTTC
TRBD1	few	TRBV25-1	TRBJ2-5	CASSDRGRETQYF	TGTGCCAGCAGTGACAGGGGGCGAGAGACCCAGTACTTC
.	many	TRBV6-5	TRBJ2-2	CASSRDTANTGELFF	TGTGCCAGCAGTCGGGACACCGCAAACACCGGGGAGCTGTTTTTT
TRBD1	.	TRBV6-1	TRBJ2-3	CARSGQAVSTETQYF	TGTGCCCGCAGCGGACAGGCTGTTAGCACAGAGACGCAGTATTTT
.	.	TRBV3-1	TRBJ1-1	CASSRLGRGTEAFF	TGTGCCAGCAGCCGGTTAGGGAGGGGCACTGAAGCTTTCTTT
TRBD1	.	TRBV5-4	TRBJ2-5	CASSLDGQVLGETQYF	TGTGCCAGCAGCTTGGACGGACAGGTCTTAGGGGAGACCCAGTACTTC
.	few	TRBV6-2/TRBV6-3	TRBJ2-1	CASSAPIAEQFF	TGTGCCAGCAGTGCCCCGATAGCTGAGCAGTTCTTC
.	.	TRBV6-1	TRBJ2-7	CASAGDGGRGTETQYF	TGTGCCAGCGCGGGGGACGGGGGCCGTGGCACAGAGACGCAGTACTTC
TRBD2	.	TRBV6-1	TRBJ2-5	CASSELSGIQSETQYF	TGTGCCAGCAGTGAACTCAGCGGGATTCAATCAGAGACCCAGTACTTC
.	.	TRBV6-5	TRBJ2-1	CASSYLGNNEQFF	TGTGCCAGCAGTTATCTAGGGAACAATGAGCAGTTCTTC
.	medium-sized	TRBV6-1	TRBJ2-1	CATRGRDRNKEDNEQFF	TGTGCCACCCGTGGTAGGGACCGAAATAAGGAGGACAATGAGCAGTTCTTC
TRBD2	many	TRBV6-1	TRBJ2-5	CASRKGPGEGTQYF	TGTGCCAGCAGAAAAGGACCCGGGGAGGGGACCCAGTACTTC
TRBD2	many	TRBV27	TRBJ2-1	CASSLVAGGYNEQFF	TGTGCCAGCAGTCTCGTGGCGGGAGGGTACAATGAGCAGTTCTTC
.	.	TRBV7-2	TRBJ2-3	CASSLRRGKETQYF	TGTGCCAGCAGTTTGCGCCGGGGCAAAGAGACGCAGTATTTT
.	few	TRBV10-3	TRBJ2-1	CAIREGPLEHF	TGTGCCATCAGGGAGGGACCCCTGGAGCACTTC
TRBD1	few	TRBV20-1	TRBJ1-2	CSARVTGGNYGYTF	TGCAGTGCTAGAGTTACAGGGGGTAACTATGGCTACACCTTC
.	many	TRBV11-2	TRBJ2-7	CASSPGLMGEQYF	TGTGCCAGCAGCCCCGGACTGATGGGGGAGCAGTACTTC
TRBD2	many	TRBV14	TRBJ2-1	CASSQYSGRGYNEQFF	TGTGCCAGCAGCCAATATAGCGGGAGAGGGTACAATGAGCAGTTCTTC
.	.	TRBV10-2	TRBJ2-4	CGSTGLGGKNTQYF	TGCGGCAGCACGGGGCTGGGAGGCAAAAACACGCAGTACTTC
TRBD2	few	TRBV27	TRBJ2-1	CASSLRLAGGNEQFF	TGTGCCAGCAGTTTACGACTAGCGGGAGGCAATGAGCAGTTCTTC
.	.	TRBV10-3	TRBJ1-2	CAIAEPGANYGYTF	TGTGCCATAGCTGAACCGGGAGCTAACTATGGCTACACCTTC
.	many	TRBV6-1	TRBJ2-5	CASSRDRDQYF	TGTGCCAGCAGTCGGGATCGGGACCAGTACTTC
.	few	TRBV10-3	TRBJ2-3	CATETPGSTDTQYF	TGTGCCACCGAGACACCAGGCAGCACAGATACGCAGTATTTT
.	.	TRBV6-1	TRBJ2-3	CASSEVVVSGGTQFF	TGTGCCAGCAGTGAAGTGGTTGTGAGCGGCGGGACGCAGTTTTTT
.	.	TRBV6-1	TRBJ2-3	CASALGLTAKDTQYF	TGTGCCAGCGCCTTGGGGCTGACAGCCAAAGATACGCAGTATTTC
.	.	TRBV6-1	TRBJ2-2	CASSGRPVGTDKQFF	TGTGCCAGCAGCGGACGGCCTGTTGGGACCGATAAGCAGTTTTTT
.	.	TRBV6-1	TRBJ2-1	CASREQGTRDTQFF	TGTGCCAGCAGGGAGCAGGGGACGCGGGATACGCAGTTCTTC
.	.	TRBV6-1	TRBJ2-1	CASRSTGAVCYNAQFF	TGTGCCAGCAGATCCACAGGAGCTGTATGCTACAATGCGCAGTTCTTC
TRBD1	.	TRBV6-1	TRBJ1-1	CASRKQDRVVSTEAFF	TGTGCCAGCAGGAAGCAGGACAGGGTTGTGAGCACTGAAGCTTTCTTT
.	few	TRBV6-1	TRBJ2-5	CAGSGGGDPETQYF	TGTGCGGGCAGCGGAGGCGGAGACCCAGAGACCCAGTATTTC
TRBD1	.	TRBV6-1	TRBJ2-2	CASRGRQGPRNTGAQFF	TGTGCCAGCAGGGGGAGACAGGGGCCACGTAACACCGGTGCGCAGTTTTTT
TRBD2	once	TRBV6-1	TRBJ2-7	CASRTLSSGGYYEQYF	TGTGCCAGCAGAACCCTTTCTAGCGGGGGGTACTACGAGCAGTACTTC
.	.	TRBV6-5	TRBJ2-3	CASSYPASPNGKQYF	TGTGCCAGCAGTTACCCGGCTAGCCCCAATGGTAAGCAGTATTTT
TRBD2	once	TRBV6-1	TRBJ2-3	CASRQREGSTETQYF	TGTGCCAGCCGACAGCGGGAGGGCAGCACAGAGACGCAGTATTTT
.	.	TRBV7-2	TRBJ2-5	CASSFKSLDSVNSYNEQYF	TGTGCCAGCAGCTTTAAAAGTCTAGATAGCGTCAACTCCTACAATGAGCAGTACTTC
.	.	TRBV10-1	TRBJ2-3	CAGGPGTGGPETQYF	TGCGCCGGGGGTCCTGGGACCGGGGGCCCAGAGACCCAGTATTTT
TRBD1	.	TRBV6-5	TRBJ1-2	CASSYLSGTGTNGYTF	TGTGCCAGCAGTTACTTGTCCGGGACAGGGACAAATGGCTACACCTTC
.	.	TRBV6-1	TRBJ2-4	CGGTGLRAKNIQYF	TGCGGCGGCACGGGACTGCGAGCCAAAAACATTCAGTACTTC
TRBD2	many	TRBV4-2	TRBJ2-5	CASSQGRASGETQYF	TGTGCCAGCAGCCAAGGACGGGCTAGCGGAGAGACCCAGTACTTC